Shown below are 24 T cell receptor beta chains from a single sample sequenced in a study of human T cells and chemical hapten exposure. TCRdb re-called the RACE reads with MiXCR, one entry per CDR3 protein. The data show more than 75,000 distinct CDR3 sequences, with nearly 10% seen just once and roughly 3.5% held by the top ten. Indicated time point: pre-sensitization, week 0. Documented treatment: therapeutic diphenylcyclopropenone sensitization with weekly scalp DPC. The sequencing used whole blood, collected in connection with sensitization to the hapten diphenylcyclopropenone (DPC). The receptors come from a woman in her thirties or forties with alopecia areata. Some clones in this sample may be carry-over from other donors' samples.

Many counts were recorded for this clonotype. V usage is TRBV4-3 and J usage is TRBJ2-2, with D possibly matching TRBD1 (6 bases). The germline gives CDR1 LGHNA, CDR2 YSLEER. The CDR3 contains 16 residues. Trimming removed 2 bases at V and 2 bases at J, with 12 bases between. CDR3 region: CASSQWGRGNTGELFF. Written as DNA, the CDR3 is TGCGCCAGCAGCCAATGGGGCAGGGGCAACACCGGGGAGCTGTTTTTT.

The CDR3, as DNA: TGCAGCGTTGGGACAGGGGGAATTGGAAACACCATATATTTT. Its protein is CSVGTGGIGNTIYF. This rearrangement joins TRBV29-1 to TRBJ1-3; 10 bases align to TRBD1. J gave up 3 bases and V 4 bases, and 3 bases lay outside the gene matches. This CDR3 is 14 amino acids long. From germline, CDR1 is SQVTM and CDR2 ANQGSEA.

This clonotype was recorded at least ten times. The chain couples TRBV12-3 or TRBV12-4 to TRBJ2-1, with TRBD2 identical over 7 bases. This CDR3 is built from 15 residues. The J segment lost 3 bases and the V segment lost 3 bases, leaving 5 bases of the junction unmatched. CDR3 DNA: TGTGCCAGCAGTTTCGGCGGGGGAGGCTACAATGAGCAGTTCTTC. It specifies CASSFGGGGYNEQFF.

This clonotype has a count of ten or more. The chain is built from TRBV12-3 or TRBV12-4 and TRBJ1-1, with TRBD1 matching 10 bases. V dropped 5 bases and J dropped 7; count of bases not matched to a gene: 7. This CDR3 is built from 14 residues. DNA for the CDR3: TGTGCCAGCAGTATCAGGGGACAGGGGCGTGAAGCTTTCTTT. Encoded protein: CASSIRGQGREAFF.

The sample holds many counts of this clonotype. The chain recombines TRBV29-1 with TRBJ2-2; the D is unclear. Trimming pared 4 bases from V and 2 bases from J, leaving 8 bases between. CDR1 is SQVTM and CDR2 is ANQGSEA in the germline V gene. The CDR3 extends over 13 amino acids. In DNA form, the CDR3 reads TGCAGCGTTGCAGCGAGAAACACCGGGGAGCTGTTTTTT. This encodes CSVAARNTGELFF.

This clonotype was picked up many times. This rearrangement joins TRBV4-3 to TRBJ2-1; D is unresolved. Trimming removed 1 base at V and 7 bases at J, with 17 bases between. CDR3 length equals 16 residues. Germline CDR1 LGHNA, CDR2 YSLEER. For the CDR3, the DNA is TGCGCCAGCAGCCAAGGAACCTTGGGCCGTCGGAATGAGCAGTTCTTC. Translating gives CASSQGTLGRRNEQFF.

This clonotype was found once. The CDR3, as DNA: TGCGCCAGCAGCCAAAGGGACAGGGGCTACGAGCAGTACTTC. Translating it yields CASSQRDRGYEQYF. This chain links TRBV4-1 with TRBJ2-7; TRBD1 matches 10 bases. The germline CDR1 and CDR2 sequences are MGHRA and YSYEKL. V gave up 2 bases and J gave up 3 bases; unmatched junction bases: 1. The CDR3 consists of 14 residues.

This clonotype was seen many times. The chain links TRBV7-2 to TRBJ1-6, with 8 bases matching TRBD1. Germline values: CDR1 SGHTA, CDR2 FQGNSA. CDR3 length: 17 amino acids. J gave up 1 base and V 5 bases, and 7 bases lay outside the gene matches. CDR3 amino acids: CASSPRQGRSYNSPLHF. The CDR3 region has the DNA TGTGCCAGCAGCCCGAGACAGGGGAGATCCTATAATTCACCCCTCCACTTT.

This clonotype is judged medium-sized. This chain joins TRBV6-4 and TRBJ2-3; 7 bases are shared with TRBD1. The ends lost 2 bases at V and 0 bases at J; junction bases unmatched: 2. This CDR3 contains 15 residues. Germline V gene sequence: CDR1 MRHNA, CDR2 SNTAGT. The CDR3 region is CASSDGTASTDTQYF. The CDR3, as DNA: TGTGCCAGCAGTGACGGGACAGCGAGCACAGATACGCAGTATTTT.

Relative to its sample, this clonotype is medium-sized (0.01 to 0.1%). The chain joins TRBV6-6 to TRBJ1-2; TRBD1 aligns across 12 bases. CDR1 is MNHNY, CDR2 SVGAGI, per germline (reference sequence). V gave up 7 bases and J gave up 8 bases; unmatched junction bases: 11. The CDR3 is 15 amino acids. CDR3 amino acids: CASTSRDRGQDGYTF. CDR3 nucleotides: TGTGCCAGCACCAGCCGGGACAGGGGGCAGGACGGCTACACCTTC.

This clonotype was seen ten or more times. V gene TRBV20-1 combines with J gene TRBJ1-6; 7 positions agree with TRBD1. The CDR3 covers 15 residues. Germline lookup yields CDR1 DFQATT and CDR2 SNEGSKA (reference sequence). V shed 3 bases and J 10 bases; nucleotides not matched to a gene: 12. The CDR3 region is CSARPGRGPESPLHF. As DNA, the CDR3 is TGCAGTGCTAGGCCAGGAAGGGGGCCTGAGTCACCCCTCCACTTT.

This clonotype was counted at least ten times. This sequence joins TRBV20-1 and TRBJ2-3, with 11 nucleotides matching TRBD1. The CDR3 contains 15 residues. V lost 5 bases, J lost 3 bases, and 7 bases stayed unmatched. Germline CDR1 is DFQATT and CDR2 is SNEGSKA (reference sequence). CDR3 bases: TGCAGTGCTCCGGACAGGGGGCTTGGTACAGATACGCAGTATTTT. Translating it yields CSAPDRGLGTDTQYF.

This clonotype was recorded a few times. The J gene is TRBJ2-7, the V gene TRBV7-2; no reliable D call. The V end lost 0 bases, the J end lost 3 bases, and 9 bases lay between the germline ends. CDR1 SGHTA and CDR2 FQGNSA come from the germline V gene. This CDR3 is 14 amino acids long. This CDR3 reads CASSLANSDYEQYF. Here the CDR3 DNA reads TGTGCCAGCAGCTTAGCTAATTCAGACTACGAGCAGTACTTC.

There are a few counts of this clonotype. The chain uses TRBV2 and TRBJ2-1; D tentatively reads TRBD1 or TRBD2 (5 bases each). The V gene lost 8 bases and the J gene lost 4 bases, with 15 bases spanning the gap. Germline V gene lookup returns CDR1 SNHLY and CDR2 FYNNEI. The CDR3 covers 14 residues. The CDR3 nucleotides are TGTGCCAGCGGGGCGGGTGGGGGATACAATGAGCAGTTCTTC. The encoded protein is CASGAGGGYNEQFF.

There are many counts of this clonotype. The chain carries TRBV25-1 and TRBJ1-2, with D perhaps TRBD1 (5 bases). Germline CDR1 and CDR2: MGHDK and SYGVNS. There are 13 residues in the CDR3. V was shortened by 5 bases and J by 4 bases, with 11 bases between the two germline ends. In DNA, the CDR3 is TGTGCCAGCAGTTCGCTGGGGGGCTATGGCTACACCTTC. Protein product: CASSSLGGYGYTF.

There are a few counts of this clonotype. The chain uses TRBV7-2 and TRBJ2-7, with D possibly being TRBD1 or TRBD2 (6 bases each). Germline loops: CDR1 SGHTA, CDR2 FQGNSA. V dropped 2 bases and J dropped 5 bases, with 16 bases sitting between them. CDR3 length equals 15 residues. The CDR3 is CASSLLMGGFHEQYF. In nucleotides, the CDR3 is TGTGCCAGCAGCTTACTGATGGGGGGCTTCCACGAGCAGTACTTC.

The J gene is TRBJ2-2, the V gene TRBV7-6; D remains ambiguous. This CDR3 is 14 amino acids long. Germline V CDR1 and CDR2: SGHVS, FNYEAQ. V gave up 3 bases and J gave up 2 bases, with 7 bases separating them. CDR3 protein: CASSLTRNTGELFF. Here the CDR3 DNA reads TGTGCCAGCAGCTTGACAAGAAACACCGGGGAGCTGTTTTTT.

This chain uses TRBV6-5 with TRBJ2-1; 7 positions agree with TRBD1. Trimming removed 7 bases from V and 4 bases from J; junction bases left unmatched: 7. CDR3 length: 14 amino acids. Germline V gene sequence: CDR1 MNHEY, CDR2 SVGAGI. CDR3 loop: CASTKTGIYNEQFF. In DNA form, the CDR3 reads TGTGCCAGCACAAAGACAGGGATATACAATGAGCAGTTCTTC.

This clonotype was picked up many times. The rearrangement joins TRBV7-6 to TRBJ1-1; no reliable D call. Germline CDR1 is SGHVS and CDR2 is FNYEAQ. Trimming stripped 1 base from V and 5 bases from J, with 14 bases between. This CDR3 has 15 residues. In nucleotides, the CDR3 is TGTGCCAGCAGCTTAGATTATGCAGGCGGGACTGAAGCTTTCTTT. Protein: CASSLDYAGGTEAFF.

This clonotype was detected many times. The V gene is TRBV5-1, the J gene TRBJ1-1; D call uncertain. Trimming removed 0 bases at V and 1 base at J, with 7 bases between. Germline CDR1 is SGHRS and CDR2 is YFSETQ. The CDR3 loop spans 14 amino acids. CDR3 nucleotides: TGCGCCAGCAGCTTGGGTGAGGGGAACACTGAAGCTTTCTTT. It is translated as CASSLGEGNTEAFF.

This clonotype was seen many times. V is TRBV6-5 and J is TRBJ2-7; tentatively, D is TRBD1 (6 bases). The CDR3 is 15 residues long. CDR1 and CDR2 (germline): MNHEY, SVGAGI. V lost 2 bases, J lost 3 bases, and 14 bases lay in between. CDR3 DNA: TGTGCCAGCAGTTACGGGCAGGGGCCCCTCTACGAGCAGTACTTC. Translation gives CASSYGQGPLYEQYF.

The rearrangement joins TRBV6-6 to TRBJ1-3; D is unresolved. CDR1 and CDR2 from the germline V gene are MNHNY and SVGAGI (reference sequence). The CDR3 is made up of 15 amino acids. Trimming removed 6 bases from V and 2 bases from J, with 14 bases in between. In DNA, the CDR3 is TGTGCCAGCAGCCCCCAGGTTTCGGCTGGAAACACCATATATTTT. The encoded protein is CASSPQVSAGNTIYF.

This clonotype was observed a handful of times. The V call is TRBV30, the J call TRBJ2-7, with D hard to call. The CDR3 spans 12 residues. V was clipped by 6 bases and J by 3 bases, with 12 bases between them. Germline CDR1 and CDR2: GTSNPN and SVGIG (reference sequence). For the CDR3, the DNA is TGTGCCTGTACCCCCGGGCACTACGAGCAGTACTTC. The encoded protein is CACTPGHYEQYF.

This chain connects TRBV4-1 to TRBJ2-5; D is possibly TRBD1 or TRBD2 (5 bases each). The germline CDR1 and CDR2 sequences are MGHRA and YSYEKL. The V and J ends lost 0 bases and 0 bases respectively, with 20 bases between them. The CDR3 has 19 residues. CDR3 DNA: TGCGCCAGCAGCCAAGAGTTGGGGGTGATGGGGCCGTACCAAGAGACCCAGTACTTC. Translating it yields CASSQELGVMGPYQETQYF.